The sequence of this TCR beta chain was determined in a study of T cells in Graves' hyperthyroidism and ophthalmopathy. This clonotype was counted many times. This CDR3 contains 16 residues. From germline, CDR1 is SNHLY and CDR2 FYNNEI. Trimming left V 7 bases short and J 2 bases short, with 21 bases between. Template material for amplifying TCR beta CDR3 regions consisted of RNA transcripts. The primer set for the first-round RT-PCR of the TCR CDR3 was HTBI. In TCRdb, the multiplex PCR reads were re-called with MiXCR into one record per CDR3 protein. The data show around 500,000 distinct CDR3 sequences, about 15% seen once.

The sequence was obtained from a woman aged 18-29 years with Graves' hyperthyroidism. The chain links TRBV2 to TRBJ2-7; possibly TRBD1 for D (6 bases). Source material: blood. As DNA, the CDR3 is TGTGCCAGCAAGTCAAACGTCCAGGGGCCCGCCTACGAGCAGTACTTC. Its protein is CASKSNVQGPAYEQYF.